This T cell receptor beta chain appears in the sequencing data of a study of OX40 agonist ivuxolimab in advanced cancers. The overall study: Participants, 75% to 90% male, averaged about 56 years of age, ranging from roughly 20 to 85.

About this clone itself: What it recognizes is unknown.

Sequencing was performed with immunoSEQ multiplex PCR; in TCRdb, only in-frame clones are kept and a portion is missing. The repertoire holds under 110,000 clones, around nine tenths seen once, with more than 0.4% in the top ten. The cohort excluded patients with autoimmune disease history or systemic immunosuppression. Study-wide results and limits: There was clonal expansion of CD4+ and CD8+ blood T cells by week 6 at 0.1 to 3.0 mg/kg.

The receptor was derived from an adult with an advanced solid tumor such as melanoma, head and neck, liver or kidney cancer. The sequencing here drew on CD4+ or CD8+ T cells sorted from blood, taken in a trial of the OX40 agonist ivuxolimab.

The CDR3 is CASSSPGGGGYTF. CDR3 bases: TGTGCCAGCTCCTCACCGGGGGGCGGTGGCTACACCTTC. The chain couples TRBV28 to TRBJ1-2, with a tentative D call TRBD1 (6 bases). V was trimmed by 8 bases and J by 7 bases, leaving 17 bases between them. The CDR3 spans 13 residues. Germline-derived CDR1 and CDR2 are MDHEN and SYDVKM.